This is a list of T cell receptor beta chains from one sample in a study of identifying expanded T cells in peripheral blood. Clones were read by immunoSEQ multiplex PCR, and TCRdb kept only the in-frame ones, dropping some. Found here are just over 90,000 clones, roughly 90% of them singletons; the top ten hold about 4.2%. Sample: blood. All receptors derive from a person aged 18 to 75 in good health. Both conserved end residues are part of each CDR3. The D gene is left open where the match is weak. A clone size is listed for some rows: how often the clone was seen (once, few, many), or a class if it is expanded.

D gene	clone size	V gene	J gene	CDR3 DNA	CDR3 protein
NA	few	TRBV27	TRBJ2-1	TGTGCCAGCAGGTTCGGGCTCAACAATGAGCAGTTCTTC	CASRFGLNNEQFF
NA	NA	TRBV7-2	TRBJ1-2	TGTGCCAGCAGCTTTCGGGGGGCACGTGGCTACACCTTC	CASSFRGARGYTF
NA	NA	TRBV7-9	TRBJ2-5	TGTGCCAGCACCCGACAGGAGGAAGAGACCCAGTACTTC	CASTRQEEETQYF
NA	NA	TRBV4-2	TRBJ1-2	TGTGCCAGCAGCCAAGTATTGCTTCGCCCTTATGGCTACACCTTC	CASSQVLLRPYGYTF
NA	NA	TRBV6-6	TRBJ2-5	TGTGCCAGCACCAAAGGGGGACCCCGGGGAGAGACCCAGTACTTC	CASTKGGPRGETQYF
NA	once	TRBV25-1	TRBJ1-6	TGTGCCAGCAGTGACGACTCCGGGGGGTCACCCCTCCACTTT	CASSDDSGGSPLHF
TRBD1	NA	TRBV10-1	TRBJ1-3	TGCGCCAAAGGCCCGACAGGGCGCTCTGGAAACACCATATATTTT	CAKGPTGRSGNTIYF
NA	NA	TRBV27	TRBJ2-7	TGTGCCAGCAGTTTGAGGGGTCAAGTCAGCGAGCAGTACTTC	CASSLRGQVSEQYF
TRBD1	once	TRBV7-2	TRBJ1-5	TGTGCCAGCAGCTTTAGAACAGGGGGAGATCAGCCCCAGCATTTT	CASSFRTGGDQPQHF
TRBD2	NA	TRBV6-1	TRBJ2-5	TGTGCCAGCACCGGGGATCTACTAGCGACGGAGACCCAGTACTTC	CASTGDLLATETQYF
NA	NA	TRBV29-1	TRBJ1-2	TGCAGCGTTGAAGTCAGACACTATGGCTACACCTTC	CSVEVRHYGYTF
NA	NA	TRBV6-1	TRBJ2-7	TGTGCCAGCAGTGAAGGGGGCCCGTACGAGCAGTACTTC	CASSEGGPYEQYF
NA	NA	TRBV30	TRBJ2-5	TGTGCCTGGAGTGGCTCGACAGGGACTAGCCAAGAGACCCAGTACTTC	CAWSGSTGTSQETQYF
NA	NA	TRBV18	TRBJ1-5	TGTGCCAGCTCAACAGGGATTTCTAGCAATCAGCCCCAGCATTTT	CASSTGISSNQPQHF
NA	NA	TRBV28	TRBJ1-4	TGTGCCAGCAGTTTTTCTCCTGGAATCGAAAAACTGTTTTTT	CASSFSPGIEKLFF
NA	NA	TRBV30	TRBJ2-1	TGTGCCTGGAGTTTGGACTTCGAGCAGTTCTTC	CAWSLDFEQFF
NA	NA	TRBV5-1	TRBJ2-6	TGCGCCAGCAGCCCAAGATCCTCTGGGGCCAACGTCCTGACTTTC	CASSPRSSGANVLTF
NA	NA	TRBV27	TRBJ2-6	TGTGCCAGCAGTTTATTGCAGGGGCTCATGGACGGGGCCAACGTCCTGACTTTC	CASSLLQGLMDGANVLTF
TRBD2	NA	TRBV11-1	TRBJ2-1	TGTGCCAGCAGCTCTCATGGGTTCGCGGGAGGATATGCGGGGAATGAGCAGTTCTTC	CASSSHGFAGGYAGNEQFF
TRBD1	NA	TRBV6-6	TRBJ1-4	TGTGCCAGCAGTGGGACAGGGGAAAAACTGTTTTTT	CASSGTGEKLFF
NA	few	TRBV6-4	TRBJ1-5	TGTGCCAGCAGTGCAGGGGATAGCAATCAGCCCCAGCATTTT	CASSAGDSNQPQHF
NA	NA	TRBV5-1	TRBJ1-5	TGCGCCAGCAGCTTGAAGCCCAGGCGCAGGCGCAATCAGCCCCAGCATTTT	CASSLKPRRRRNQPQHF
TRBD1	NA	TRBV6-5	TRBJ2-3	TGTGCCAGCAGTTACGGACAGGGGGCCACAGATACGCAGTATTTT	CASSYGQGATDTQYF
NA	NA	TRBV7-2	TRBJ1-4	TGTGCCAGCACCGAGATAGGGGACGCAACTAATGAAAAACTGTTTTTT	CASTEIGDATNEKLFF
TRBD2	once	TRBV6-5	TRBJ2-1	TGTGCCAGCAGTTATCTAGTTAGCGGGAGCGTCGATGAGCAGTTCTTC	CASSYLVSGSVDEQFF
NA	NA	TRBV28	TRBJ1-1	TGTGCCAGCAGTCTAACAGGGCCGAACACTGAAGCTTTCTTT	CASSLTGPNTEAFF
TRBD2	NA	TRBV7-2	TRBJ2-1	TGTGCCAGCAGCGCGTCAAAGGGACTAGCGGGAGACGAGCAGTTCTTC	CASSASKGLAGDEQFF
NA	NA	TRBV13	TRBJ2-7	TGTGCCAGCAGCTTAGTCGGCCAGCCCTACGAGCAGTACTTC	CASSLVGQPYEQYF
TRBD2	NA	TRBV6-1	TRBJ2-5	TGTGCCAGCAGTGAAGCTTTCGGACTAGCGGGGAAAGAGACCCAGTACTTC	CASSEAFGLAGKETQYF
NA	NA	TRBV4-2	TRBJ2-5	TGTGCCAGCAGCCAAGCCCCAGGTCAAGAGACCCAGTACTTC	CASSQAPGQETQYF
TRBD1	NA	TRBV19	TRBJ1-6	TGTGCCAGTAGACAGGGGGCGGGTAATTCACCCCTCCACTTT	CASRQGAGNSPLHF
NA	NA	TRBV9	TRBJ2-1	TGTGCCAGCAGCCGCGTGCGGAGATCGACCTCCTACAATGAGCAGTTCTTC	CASSRVRRSTSYNEQFF
TRBD1	NA	TRBV28	TRBJ1-1	TGTGCCACGGGGGGGACAGCTGAAGCTTTCTTT	CATGGTAEAFF
NA	NA	TRBV29-1	TRBJ1-2	TGCAGCGTTGAGACAGACCCCTGGAAGTATGGCTACACCTTC	CSVETDPWKYGYTF
TRBD1	NA	TRBV19	TRBJ2-6	TGTGCCAGTAGTATCCGACAGGGGGGTGGGGCCAACGTCCTGACTTTC	CASSIRQGGGANVLTF
TRBD1	NA	TRBV28	TRBJ2-7	TGTGCCAGCAGTTTCCGGGACAGGAGCTCCTACGAGCAGTACTTC	CASSFRDRSSYEQYF
NA	once	TRBV7-2	TRBJ2-5	TGTGCCAGCAGCCCAGCAGCGCTCCAAGAGACCCAGTACTTC	CASSPAALQETQYF
TRBD1	NA	TRBV5-5	TRBJ2-7	TGTGCCAGCAGCCTGGACAGGGGTAGCTACGAGCAGTACTTC	CASSLDRGSYEQYF
NA	NA	TRBV5-1	TRBJ2-3	TGCGCCAGCTCCGGGACAAGCACAGATACGCAGTATTTT	CASSGTSTDTQYF
NA	few	TRBV6-4	TRBJ2-7	TGTGCCAGCAGTGAGATTCCCGGCTACGAGCAGTACTTC	CASSEIPGYEQYF
NA	NA	TRBV4-3	TRBJ2-7	TGCGCCAGCAGCCAAGATACCCGGAGCTCCTACGAGCAGTACTTC	CASSQDTRSSYEQYF
NA	many	TRBV5-6	TRBJ2-2	TGTGCCAGCAGCGGGACAACAAACACCGGGGAGCTGTTTTTT	CASSGTTNTGELFF
TRBD1	NA	TRBV28	TRBJ1-4	TGTGCCAGCAGCCCTCGACAGGGGGCAACTAATGAAAAACTGTTTTTT	CASSPRQGATNEKLFF
TRBD1	NA	TRBV28	TRBJ1-1	TGTGCCAGCAGTCCGGGGACAGGGGGTGACCAAGAAGCTTTCTTT	CASSPGTGGDQEAFF
NA	NA	TRBV6-5	TRBJ1-3	TGTGCCAGCAGCGAGTCCTCTGGAAACACCATATATTTT	CASSESSGNTIYF
NA	NA	TRBV30	TRBJ2-1	TGTGCCTGGAGCCTTTTTACGGGACCACCGAACAATGAGCAGTTCTTC	CAWSLFTGPPNNEQFF